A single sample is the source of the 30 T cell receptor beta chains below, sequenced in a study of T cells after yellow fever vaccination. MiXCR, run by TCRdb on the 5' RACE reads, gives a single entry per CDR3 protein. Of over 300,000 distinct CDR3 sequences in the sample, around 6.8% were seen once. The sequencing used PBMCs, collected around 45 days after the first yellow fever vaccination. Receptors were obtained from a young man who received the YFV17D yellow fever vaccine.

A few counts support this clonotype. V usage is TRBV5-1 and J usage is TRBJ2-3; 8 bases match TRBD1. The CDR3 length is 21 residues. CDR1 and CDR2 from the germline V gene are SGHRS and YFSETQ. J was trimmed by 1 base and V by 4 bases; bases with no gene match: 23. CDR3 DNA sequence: TGCGCCAGCAGCCCCAGGGGGCTAAGTGAACTTCGGCTGCGGGGCACAGATACGCAGTATTTT. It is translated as CASSPRGLSELRLRGTDTQYF.

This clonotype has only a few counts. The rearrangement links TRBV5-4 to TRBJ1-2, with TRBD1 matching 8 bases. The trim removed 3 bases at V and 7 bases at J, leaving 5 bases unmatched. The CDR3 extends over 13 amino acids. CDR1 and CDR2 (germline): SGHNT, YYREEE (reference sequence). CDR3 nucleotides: TGTGCCAGCAGCTGGGGACAGGTCGGTGGCTACACCTTC. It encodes CASSWGQVGGYTF.

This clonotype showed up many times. CDR3 residues: CASSLDRGGTGELFF. The CDR3 nucleotides are TGTGCCAGCAGCTTGGACAGGGGGGGCACCGGGGAGCTGTTTTTT. The V gene is TRBV5-5, the J gene TRBJ2-2; tentative D call: TRBD1 (8 bases). Trimming removed 0 bases at V and 4 bases at J, with 10 bases between. Per germline, CDR1 SGHKS and CDR2 YYEKEE (reference sequence). The CDR3 extends over 15 amino acids.

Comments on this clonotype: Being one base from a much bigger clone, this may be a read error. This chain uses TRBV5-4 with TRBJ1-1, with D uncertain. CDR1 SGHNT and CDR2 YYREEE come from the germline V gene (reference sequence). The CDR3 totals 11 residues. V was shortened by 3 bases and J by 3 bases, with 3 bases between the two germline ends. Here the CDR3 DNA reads TGTGCCAGCAGCTGGGACACTGAAGCTTTCTTT. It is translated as CASSWDTEAFF.

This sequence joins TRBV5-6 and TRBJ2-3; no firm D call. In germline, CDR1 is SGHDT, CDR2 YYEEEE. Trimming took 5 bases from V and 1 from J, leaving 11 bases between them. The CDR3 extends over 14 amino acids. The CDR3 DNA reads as TGTGCCAGCAGGCTAATTTCGGGCACAGATACGCAGTATTTT. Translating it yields CASRLISGTDTQYF. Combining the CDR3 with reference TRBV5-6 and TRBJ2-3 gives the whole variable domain DAGVTQSPTHLIKTRGQQVTLRCSPKSGHDTVSWYQQALGQGPQFIFQYYEEEERQRGNFPDRFSGHQFPNYSSELNVNALLLGDSALYLCASRLISGTDTQYFGPGTRLTVL.

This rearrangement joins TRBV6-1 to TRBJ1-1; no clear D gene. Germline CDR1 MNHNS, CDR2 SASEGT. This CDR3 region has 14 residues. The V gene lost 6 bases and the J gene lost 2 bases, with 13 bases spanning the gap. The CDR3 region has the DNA TGTGCCAGCAGACAGACTTTGGCTAACACTGAAGCTTTCTTT. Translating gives CASRQTLANTEAFF.

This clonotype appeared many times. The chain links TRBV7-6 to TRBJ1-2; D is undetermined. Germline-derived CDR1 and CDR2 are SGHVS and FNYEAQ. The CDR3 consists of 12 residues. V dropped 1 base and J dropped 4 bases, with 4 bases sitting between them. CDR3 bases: TGTGCCAGCAGCTTAGGAAGCTATGGCTACACCTTC. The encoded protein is CASSLGSYGYTF.

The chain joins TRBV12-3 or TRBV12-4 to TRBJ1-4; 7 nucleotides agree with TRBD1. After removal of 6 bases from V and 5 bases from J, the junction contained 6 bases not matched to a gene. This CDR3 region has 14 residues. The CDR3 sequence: CASRPTGVNEKLFF. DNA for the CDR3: TGTGCCAGCAGGCCCACAGGGGTAAATGAAAAACTGTTTTTT.

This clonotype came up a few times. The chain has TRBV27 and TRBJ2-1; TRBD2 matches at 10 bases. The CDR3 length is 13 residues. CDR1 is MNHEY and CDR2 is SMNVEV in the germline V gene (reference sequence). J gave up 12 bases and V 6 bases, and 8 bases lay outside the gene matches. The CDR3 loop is CASSGTSARGQFF. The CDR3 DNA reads TGTGCCAGCAGCGGGACTAGCGCACGTGGGCAGTTCTTC.

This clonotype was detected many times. The CDR3 here is CSAAPGQTGNQPQHF. In DNA form, the CDR3 reads TGCAGTGCTGCTCCGGGACAGACGGGCAATCAGCCCCAGCATTTT. This chain uses TRBV20-1 with TRBJ1-5; 7 nucleotides align to TRBD1. The CDR3 extends over 15 amino acids. Germline V gene data show CDR1 as DFQATT and CDR2 as SNEGSKA (reference sequence). Trimming removed 5 bases from V and 2 bases from J; junction bases left unmatched: 9.

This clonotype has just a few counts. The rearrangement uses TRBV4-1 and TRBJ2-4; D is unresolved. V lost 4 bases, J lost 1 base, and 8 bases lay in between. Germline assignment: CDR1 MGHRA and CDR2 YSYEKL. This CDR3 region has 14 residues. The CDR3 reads CASSRVEAKNIQYF. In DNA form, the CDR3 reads TGCGCCAGCAGCCGGGTGGAGGCCAAAAACATTCAGTACTTC.

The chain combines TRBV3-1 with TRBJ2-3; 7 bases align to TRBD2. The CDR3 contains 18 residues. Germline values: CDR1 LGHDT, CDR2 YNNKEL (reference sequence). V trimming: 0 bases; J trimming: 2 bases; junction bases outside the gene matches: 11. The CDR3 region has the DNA TGTGCCAGCAGCCAAGAAGATAGAAAAGCGGGGCCCACAGATACGCAGTATTTT. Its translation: CASSQEDRKAGPTDTQYF.

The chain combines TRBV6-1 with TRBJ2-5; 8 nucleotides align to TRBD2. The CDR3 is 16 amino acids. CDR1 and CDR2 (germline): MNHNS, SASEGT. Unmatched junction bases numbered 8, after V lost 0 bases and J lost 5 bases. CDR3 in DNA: TGTGCCAGCAGTGAAGCGCTCGCGGGGGGTCGCGAGACCCAGTACTTC. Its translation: CASSEALAGGRETQYF.

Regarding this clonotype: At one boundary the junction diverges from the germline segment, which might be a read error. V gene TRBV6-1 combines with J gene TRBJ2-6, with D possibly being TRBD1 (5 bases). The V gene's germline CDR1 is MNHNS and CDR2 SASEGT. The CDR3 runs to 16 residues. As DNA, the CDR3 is TGTGCCAGCAGTCCCCACAGCCGCTCTGGGGCCAACGTCCTGGCTTTC. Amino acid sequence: CASSPHSRSGANVLAF.

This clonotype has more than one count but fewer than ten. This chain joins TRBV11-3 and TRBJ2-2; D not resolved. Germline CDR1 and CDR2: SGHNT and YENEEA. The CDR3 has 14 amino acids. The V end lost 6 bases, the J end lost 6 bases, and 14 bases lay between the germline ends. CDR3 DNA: TGTGCCAGCAGAGAAGTTTTTAGGGCCGGGGAGCTGTTTTTT. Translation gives CASREVFRAGELFF.

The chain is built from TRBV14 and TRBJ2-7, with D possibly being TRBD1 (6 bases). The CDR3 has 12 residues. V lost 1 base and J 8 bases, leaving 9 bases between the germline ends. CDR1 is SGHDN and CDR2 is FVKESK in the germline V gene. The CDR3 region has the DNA TGTGCCAGCAGCCAAGGCACAGGGCAGCAGTACGTC. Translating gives CASSQGTGQQYV.

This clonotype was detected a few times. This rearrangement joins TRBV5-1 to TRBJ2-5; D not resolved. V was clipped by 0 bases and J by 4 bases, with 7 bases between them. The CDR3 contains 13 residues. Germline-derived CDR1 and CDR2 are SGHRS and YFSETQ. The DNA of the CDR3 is TGCGCCAGCAGCTTGGATGCTCGAGAGACCCAGTACTTC. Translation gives CASSLDARETQYF.

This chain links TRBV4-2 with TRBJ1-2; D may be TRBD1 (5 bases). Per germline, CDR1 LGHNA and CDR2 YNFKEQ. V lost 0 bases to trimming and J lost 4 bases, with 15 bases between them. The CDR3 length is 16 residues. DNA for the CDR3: TGTGCCAGCAGCCAAGAGGCCATGGCGAGGGGCTATGGCTACACCTTC. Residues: CASSQEAMARGYGYTF.

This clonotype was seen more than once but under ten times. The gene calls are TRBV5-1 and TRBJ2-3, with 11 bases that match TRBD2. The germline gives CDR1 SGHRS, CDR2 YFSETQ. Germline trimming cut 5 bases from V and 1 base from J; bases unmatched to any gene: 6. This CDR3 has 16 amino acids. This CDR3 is CASRTSGVGGTDTQYF. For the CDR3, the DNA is TGCGCCAGCAGGACTAGCGGGGTTGGCGGCACAGATACGCAGTATTTT. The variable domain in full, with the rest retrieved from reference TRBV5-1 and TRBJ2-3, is KAGVTQTPRYLIKTRGQQVTLSCSPISGHRSVSWYQQTPGQGLQFLFEYFSETQRNKGNFPGRFSGRQFSNSRSEMNVSTLELGDSALYLCASRTSGVGGTDTQYFGPGTRLTVL.

The CDR3 region is CASSYTGGLYNEQFF. The DNA of the CDR3 is TGTGCCAGCAGCTATACAGGGGGCCTCTACAATGAGCAGTTCTTC. This chain connects TRBV28 to TRBJ2-1; 9 bases are shared with TRBD1. The CDR3 runs to 15 residues. The V gene end was trimmed by 6 bases and the J gene end by 3 bases; junction bases not matched to a gene: 6. CDR1 and CDR2 (germline): MDHEN, SYDVKM.

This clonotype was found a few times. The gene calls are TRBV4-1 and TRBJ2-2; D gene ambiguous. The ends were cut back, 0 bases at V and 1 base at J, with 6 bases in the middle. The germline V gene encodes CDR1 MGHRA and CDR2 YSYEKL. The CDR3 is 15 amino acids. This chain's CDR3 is CASSQDAVNTGELFF. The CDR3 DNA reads TGCGCCAGCAGCCAAGATGCGGTGAACACCGGGGAGCTGTTTTTT.

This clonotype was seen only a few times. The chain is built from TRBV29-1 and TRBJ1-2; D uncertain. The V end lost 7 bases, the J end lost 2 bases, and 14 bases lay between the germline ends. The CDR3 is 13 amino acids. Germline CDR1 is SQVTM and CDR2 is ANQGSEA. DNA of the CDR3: TGCAGCGGGATCACCGGGTCAAACTATGGCTACACCTTC. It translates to CSGITGSNYGYTF.

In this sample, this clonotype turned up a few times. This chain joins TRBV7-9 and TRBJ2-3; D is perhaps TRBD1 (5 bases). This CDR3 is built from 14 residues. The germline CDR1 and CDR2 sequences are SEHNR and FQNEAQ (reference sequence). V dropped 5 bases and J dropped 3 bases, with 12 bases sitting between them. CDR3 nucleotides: TGTGCCAGCAGCCTGGGGCCTTGGACAGATACGCAGTATTTT. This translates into CASSLGPWTDTQYF.

Here the CDR3 DNA reads TGTGCCAGCACTAGGGTGGCGGGGGGTTACACAGATACGCAGTATTTT. Translated, it gives CASTRVAGGYTDTQYF. The chain has TRBV7-2 and TRBJ2-3; 8 bases align to TRBD2. Trimming cost V 7 bases and J 2 bases; bases outside gene matches: 11. CDR1 is SGHTA and CDR2 is FQGNSA in the germline V gene. The CDR3 extends over 16 amino acids.

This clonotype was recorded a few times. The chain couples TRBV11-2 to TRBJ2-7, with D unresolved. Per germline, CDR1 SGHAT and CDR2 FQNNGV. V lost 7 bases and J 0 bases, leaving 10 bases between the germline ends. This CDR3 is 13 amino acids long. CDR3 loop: CASTNPLSYEQYF. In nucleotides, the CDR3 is TGTGCCAGCACCAACCCCCTCTCCTACGAGCAGTACTTC.

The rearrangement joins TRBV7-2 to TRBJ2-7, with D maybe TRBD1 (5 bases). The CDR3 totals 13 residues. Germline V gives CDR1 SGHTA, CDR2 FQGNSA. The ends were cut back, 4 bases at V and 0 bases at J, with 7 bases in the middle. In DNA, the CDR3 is TGTGCCAGCAGCTCGGACAACTCCTACGAGCAGTACGTC. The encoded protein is CASSSDNSYEQYV.

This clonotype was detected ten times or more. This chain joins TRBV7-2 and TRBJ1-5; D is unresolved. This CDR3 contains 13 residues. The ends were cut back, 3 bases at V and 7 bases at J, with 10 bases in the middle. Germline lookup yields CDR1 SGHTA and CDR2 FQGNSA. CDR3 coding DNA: TGTGCCAGCAGCTTTGACTTCGGGCAGCCCCAGCATTTT. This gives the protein CASSFDFGQPQHF.

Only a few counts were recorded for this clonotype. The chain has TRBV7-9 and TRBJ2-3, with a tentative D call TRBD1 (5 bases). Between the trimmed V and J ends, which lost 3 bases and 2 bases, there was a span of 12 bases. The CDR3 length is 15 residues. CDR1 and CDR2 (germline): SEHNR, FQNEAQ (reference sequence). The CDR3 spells CASSFRVGATDTQYF. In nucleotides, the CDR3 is TGTGCCAGCAGCTTTCGAGTAGGGGCCACAGATACGCAGTATTTT.

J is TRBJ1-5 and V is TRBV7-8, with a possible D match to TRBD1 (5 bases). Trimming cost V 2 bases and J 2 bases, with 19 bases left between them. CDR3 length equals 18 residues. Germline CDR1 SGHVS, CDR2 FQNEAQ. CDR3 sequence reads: CASSLFGASGEGNQPQHF. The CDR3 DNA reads TGTGCCAGCAGCTTATTCGGGGCTTCCGGGGAGGGCAATCAGCCCCAGCATTTT. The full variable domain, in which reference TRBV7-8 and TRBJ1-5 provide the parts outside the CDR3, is GAGVSQSPRYKVAKRGQDVALRCDPISGHVSLFWYQQALGQGPEFLTYFQNEAQLDKSGLPSDRFFAERPEGSVSTLKIQRTQQEDSAVYLCASSLFGASGEGNQPQHFGDGTRLSIL.

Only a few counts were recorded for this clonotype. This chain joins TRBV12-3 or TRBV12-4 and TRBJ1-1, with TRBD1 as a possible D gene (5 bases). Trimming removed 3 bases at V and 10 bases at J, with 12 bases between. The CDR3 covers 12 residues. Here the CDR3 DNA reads TGTGCCAGCAGTTTGTATGGACAAGGAGCTTTCTTT. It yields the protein CASSLYGQGAFF.